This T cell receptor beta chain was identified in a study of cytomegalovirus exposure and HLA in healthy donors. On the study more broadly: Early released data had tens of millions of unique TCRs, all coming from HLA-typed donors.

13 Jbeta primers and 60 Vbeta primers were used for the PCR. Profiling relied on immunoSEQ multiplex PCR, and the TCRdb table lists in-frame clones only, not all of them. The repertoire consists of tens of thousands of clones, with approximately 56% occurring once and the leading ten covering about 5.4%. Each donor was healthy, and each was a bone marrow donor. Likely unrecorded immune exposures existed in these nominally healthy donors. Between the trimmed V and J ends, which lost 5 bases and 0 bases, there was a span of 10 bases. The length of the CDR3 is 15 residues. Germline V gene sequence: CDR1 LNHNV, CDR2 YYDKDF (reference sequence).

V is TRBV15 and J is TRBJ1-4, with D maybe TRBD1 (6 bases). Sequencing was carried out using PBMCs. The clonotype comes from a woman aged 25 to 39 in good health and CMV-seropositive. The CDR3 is CATSPRTATNEKLFF. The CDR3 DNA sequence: TGTGCCACCAGCCCCCGGACAGCAACTAATGAAAAACTGTTTTTT. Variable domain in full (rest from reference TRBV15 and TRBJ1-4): DAMVIQNPRYQVTQFGKPVTLSCSQTLNHNVMYWYQQKSSQAPKLLFHYYDKDFNNEADTPDNFQSRRPNTSFCFLDIRSPGLGDTAMYLCATSPRTATNEKLFFGSGTQLSVL.